The clone carrying this TCR beta chain was detected ten times or more. The data were obtained in a study of response to subunit inactivated influenza vaccine. TCRdb used MiXCR to reprocess the RT-PCR reads, holding one entry per CDR3 protein. The table includes hundreds of thousands of distinct CDR3 sequences, 10% to 12% detected once. V was cut by 2 bases and J by 3 bases, with 3 bases left in between. Germline CDR1 SGHAT, CDR2 FQNNGV. The CDR3 contains 12 residues. These same records also appear under a second study, on T cells expressing NK-cell markers. That paper notes: Libraries used 5'RACE template switching adding universal primer site and UMIs. CD3+CD56+NKG2C+, CD3+CD56+NKG2C- and CD3+CD56-NKG2C+ T cells, once sorted, supplied the TCR beta repertoires.

The sequence came from a man aged 50 to 59 who received an inactivated influenza vaccine. This chain uses TRBV11-2 with TRBJ2-3; D gene unclear. Material: PBMCs from blood, obtained on the day of vaccination. CDR3 bases: TGTGCCAGCAGCTTACAGACAGATACGCAGTATTTT. Its protein product is CASSLQTDTQYF.